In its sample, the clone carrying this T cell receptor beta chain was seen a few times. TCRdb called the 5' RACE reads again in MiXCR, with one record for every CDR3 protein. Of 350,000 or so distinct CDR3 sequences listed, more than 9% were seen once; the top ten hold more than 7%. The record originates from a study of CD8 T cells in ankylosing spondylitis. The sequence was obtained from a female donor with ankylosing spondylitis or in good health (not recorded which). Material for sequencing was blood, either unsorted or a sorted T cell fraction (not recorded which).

The CDR3 loop is CATSDSPYNQPQHF. CDR3 coding DNA: TGTGCCACCAGTGATTCCCCCTACAATCAGCCCCAGCATTTT. The chain employs TRBV24-1 and TRBJ1-5; no definite D call. This CDR3 spans 14 amino acids. CDR1 is KGHDR and CDR2 is SFDVKD in the germline V gene. The V end lost 2 bases, the J end lost 3 bases, and 7 bases lay between the germline ends.